These 6 T cell receptor beta chains were sequenced from one sample in a study of shared clonotypes between healthy human individuals. Profiled with immunoSEQ multiplex PCR; TCRdb holds only in-frame clones, not every one. The table records 150,000 to 200,000 clones, approximately 61% of them present only once. Sequencing input: memory CD4+ T cells sorted from blood. The subset denotes: CD45RA-negative fraction. These receptors were taken from a man younger than 45 in good health.

The chain employs TRBV18 and TRBJ1-1; D is possibly TRBD1 (5 bases). Germline CDR1 KGHSH, CDR2 LQKENI. V was pared by 2 bases and J by 2 bases, with 12 bases between. The CDR3 totals 15 residues. CDR3 protein: CASSPGGRPNTEAFF. For the CDR3, the DNA is TGTGCCAGCTCACCAGGGGGACGGCCCAACACTGAAGCTTTCTTT.

J is TRBJ2-2 and V is TRBV7-2; D ambiguous. This CDR3 is 15 amino acids long. Germline-derived CDR1 and CDR2 are SGHTA and FQGNSA. Trimming pared 1 base from V and 7 bases from J, leaving 13 bases between. Here the CDR3 reads CASSLERALGGELFF. CDR3 bases: TGTGCCAGCAGCTTAGAAAGGGCCCTCGGCGGGGAGCTGTTTTTT. The full variable domain, its missing parts supplied by reference TRBV7-2 and TRBJ2-2, is GAGVSQSPSNKVTEKGKDVELRCDPISGHTALYWYRQSLGQGLEFLIYFQGNSAPDKSGLPSDRFSAERTGGSVSTLTIQRTQQEDSAVYLCASSLERALGGELFFGEGSRLTVL.

This clone was recorded at least ten times. The rearrangement joins TRBV19 to TRBJ2-5; 13 nucleotides line up with TRBD2. V was clipped by 3 bases and J by 2 bases; unmatched bases: 9. The CDR3 loop spans 18 amino acids. Per the germline V gene, CDR1 is LNHDA and CDR2 is SQIVND (reference sequence). The CDR3 nucleotides read TGTGCCAGTAGTATCCGGACTAGCGGGAGTTTGCTTCAAGAGACCCAGTACTTC. This gives the protein CASSIRTSGSLLQETQYF.

The chain has TRBV10-2 and TRBJ1-4, with no clear D. Germline V gene lookup returns CDR1 WSHSY and CDR2 SAAADI. The CDR3 totals 13 residues. V was cut by 4 bases and J by 6 bases, with 9 bases left in between. The CDR3 loop reads CASSVSRDEKLFF. The DNA of the CDR3 is TGCGCCAGCAGTGTTTCGCGAGATGAAAAACTGTTTTTT.

The rearrangement joins TRBV5-6 to TRBJ1-1; D unresolved. The CDR3 has 15 residues. V was pared by 4 bases and J by 0 bases, with 13 bases between. CDR1 is SGHDT and CDR2 is YYEEEE in the germline V gene. CDR3 protein: CASSGFRPLNTEAFF. CDR3 in DNA: TGTGCCAGCAGCGGATTTAGGCCCTTGAACACTGAAGCTTTCTTT.

V gene TRBV6-6 combines with J gene TRBJ1-1; D is unresolved. Between the trimmed V and J ends, which lost 7 bases and 11 bases, there was a span of 20 bases. Germline values: CDR1 MNHNY, CDR2 SVGAGI (reference sequence). The CDR3 runs to 13 residues. The CDR3 here is CASTRDPEGVAFF. Here the CDR3 DNA reads TGTGCCAGCACACGAGACCCCGAGGGAGTCGCTTTCTTT.